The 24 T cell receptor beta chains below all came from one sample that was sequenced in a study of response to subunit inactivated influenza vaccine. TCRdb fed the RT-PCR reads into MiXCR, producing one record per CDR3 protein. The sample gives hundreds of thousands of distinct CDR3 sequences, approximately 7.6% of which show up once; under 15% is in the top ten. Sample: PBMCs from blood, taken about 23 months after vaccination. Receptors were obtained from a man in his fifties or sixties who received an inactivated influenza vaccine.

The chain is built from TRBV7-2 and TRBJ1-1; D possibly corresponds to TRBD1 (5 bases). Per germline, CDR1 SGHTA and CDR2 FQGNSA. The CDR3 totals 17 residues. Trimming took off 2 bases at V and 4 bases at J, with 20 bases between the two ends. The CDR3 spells CASSLRQGGVGGTEAFF. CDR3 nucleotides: TGTGCCAGCAGCTTAAGGCAGGGAGGGGTCGGCGGCACTGAAGCTTTCTTT.

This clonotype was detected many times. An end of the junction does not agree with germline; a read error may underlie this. The CDR3 bases are TGTGCTAGCAGCTTGGACAGGACCAATGAGCAGTTCTTC. It encodes CASSLDRTNEQFF. The rearrangement uses TRBV7-7 and TRBJ2-1; 7 bases fit TRBD1. CDR1 and CDR2 (germline): SSHAT, FNYEAQ (reference sequence). This CDR3 has 13 residues.

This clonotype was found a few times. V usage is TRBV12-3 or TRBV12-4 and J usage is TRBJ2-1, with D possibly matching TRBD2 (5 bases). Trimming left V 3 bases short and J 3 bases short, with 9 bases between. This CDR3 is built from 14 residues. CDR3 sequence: CASSFSRGYNEQFF. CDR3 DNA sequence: TGTGCCAGCAGTTTTTCTCGGGGCTACAATGAGCAGTTCTTC.

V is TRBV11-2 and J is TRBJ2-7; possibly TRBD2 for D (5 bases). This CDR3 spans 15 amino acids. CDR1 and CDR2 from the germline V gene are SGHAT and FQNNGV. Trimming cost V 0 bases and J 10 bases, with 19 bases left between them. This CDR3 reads CASSLDPSSVTHQYF. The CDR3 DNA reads TGTGCCAGCAGCTTAGATCCTAGCTCCGTTACACACCAGTACTTC.

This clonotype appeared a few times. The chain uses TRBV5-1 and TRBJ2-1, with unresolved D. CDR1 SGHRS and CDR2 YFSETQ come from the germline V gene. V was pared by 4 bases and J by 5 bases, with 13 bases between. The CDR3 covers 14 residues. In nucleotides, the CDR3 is TGCGCCAGCAGCCAACCGGGCGACAACAATGAGCAGTTCTTC. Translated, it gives CASSQPGDNNEQFF.

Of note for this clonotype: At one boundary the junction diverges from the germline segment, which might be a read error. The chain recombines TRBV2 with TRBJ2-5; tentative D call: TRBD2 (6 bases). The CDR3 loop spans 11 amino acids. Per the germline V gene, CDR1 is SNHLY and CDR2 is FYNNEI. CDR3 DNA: TGTACCAGCGGAGGGGTGGAGACCCAGTACTTC. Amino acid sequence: CTSGGVETQYF.

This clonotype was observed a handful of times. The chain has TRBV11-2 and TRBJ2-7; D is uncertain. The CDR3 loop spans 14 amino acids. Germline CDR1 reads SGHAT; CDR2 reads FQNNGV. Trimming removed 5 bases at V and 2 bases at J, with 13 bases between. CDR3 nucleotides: TGTGCCAGCAGCACCCAGACTGGGACCTACGAGCAGTACTTC. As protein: CASSTQTGTYEQYF.

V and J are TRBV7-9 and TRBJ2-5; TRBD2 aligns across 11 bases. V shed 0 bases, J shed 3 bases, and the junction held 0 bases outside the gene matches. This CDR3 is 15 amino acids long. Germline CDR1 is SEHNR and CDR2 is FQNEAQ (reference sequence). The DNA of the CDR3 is TGTGCCAGCAGCTTAGCGGGACTAGCGGAAGAGACCCAGTACTTC. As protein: CASSLAGLAEETQYF. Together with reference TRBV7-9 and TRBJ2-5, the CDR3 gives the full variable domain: DTGVSQNPRHKITKRGQNVTFRCDPISEHNRLYWYRQTLGQGPEFLTYFQNEAQLEKSRLLSDRFSAERPKGSFSTLEIQRTEQGDSAMYLCASSLAGLAEETQYFGPGTRLLVL.

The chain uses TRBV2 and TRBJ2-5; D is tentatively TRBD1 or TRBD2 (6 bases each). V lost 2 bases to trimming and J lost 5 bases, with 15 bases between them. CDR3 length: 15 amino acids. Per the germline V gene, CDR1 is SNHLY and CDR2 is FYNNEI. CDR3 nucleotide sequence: TGTGCCAGCAGTGAAATAAGGGGGGCCGGGGAGACCCAGTACTTC. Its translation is CASSEIRGAGETQYF. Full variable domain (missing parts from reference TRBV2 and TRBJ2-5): EPEVTQTPSHQVTQMGQEVILRCVPISNHLYFYWYRQILGQKVEFLVSFYNNEISEKSEIFDDQFSVERPDGSNFTLKIRSTKLEDSAMYFCASSEIRGAGETQYFGPGTRLLVL.

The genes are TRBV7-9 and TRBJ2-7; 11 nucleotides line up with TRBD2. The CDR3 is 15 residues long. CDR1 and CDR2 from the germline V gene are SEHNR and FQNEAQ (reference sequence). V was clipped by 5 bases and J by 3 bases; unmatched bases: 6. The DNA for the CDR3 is TGTGCCAGCAGCCCACAGACTAGCGGGGTCTACGAGCAGTACTTC. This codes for CASSPQTSGVYEQYF.

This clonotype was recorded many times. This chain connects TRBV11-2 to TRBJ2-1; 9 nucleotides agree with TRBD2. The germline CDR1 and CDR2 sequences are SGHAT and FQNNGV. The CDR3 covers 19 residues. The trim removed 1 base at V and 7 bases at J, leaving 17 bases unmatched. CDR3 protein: CASSLVSGRYSRLRNEQFF. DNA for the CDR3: TGTGCCAGCAGCTTAGTTAGCGGGAGATACTCCCGGCTCCGTAATGAGCAGTTCTTC. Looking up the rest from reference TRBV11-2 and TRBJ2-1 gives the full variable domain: EAGVAQSPRYKIIEKRQSVAFWCNPISGHATLYWYQQILGQGPKLLIQFQNNGVVDDSQLPKDRFSAERLKGVDSTLKIQPAKLEDSAVYLCASSLVSGRYSRLRNEQFFGPGTRLTVL.

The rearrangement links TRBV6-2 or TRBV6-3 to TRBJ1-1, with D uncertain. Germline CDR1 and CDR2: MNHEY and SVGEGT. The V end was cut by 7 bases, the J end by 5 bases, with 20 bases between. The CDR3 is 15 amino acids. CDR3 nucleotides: TGTGCCAGCACAGGAGGAGCGAACCAAGGAACTGAAGCTTTCTTT. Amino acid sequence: CASTGGANQGTEAFF.

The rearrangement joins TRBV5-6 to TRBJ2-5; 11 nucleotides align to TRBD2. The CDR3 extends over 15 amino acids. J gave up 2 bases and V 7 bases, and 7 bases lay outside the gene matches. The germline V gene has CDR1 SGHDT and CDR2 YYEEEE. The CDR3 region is CASGGRTSGQETQYF. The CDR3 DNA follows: TGTGCCAGCGGAGGAAGGACTAGCGGGCAAGAGACCCAGTACTTC.

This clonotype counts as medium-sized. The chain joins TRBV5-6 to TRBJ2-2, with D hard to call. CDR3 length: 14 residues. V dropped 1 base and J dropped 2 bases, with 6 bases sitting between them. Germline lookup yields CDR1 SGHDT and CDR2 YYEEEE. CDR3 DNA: TGTGCCAGCAGCTTGCTAGTTAACACCGGGGAGCTGTTTTTT. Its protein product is CASSLLVNTGELFF.

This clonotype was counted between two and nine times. The CDR3 region is CSAKTSGGFSYNEQFF. DNA for the CDR3: TGCAGCGCTAAGACTAGCGGGGGGTTCTCCTACAATGAGCAGTTCTTC. This chain uses TRBV29-1 with TRBJ2-1; TRBD2 matches at 13 bases. V shed 7 bases, J shed 0 bases, and the junction held 6 bases outside the gene matches. The CDR3 is made up of 16 amino acids. Germline CDR1 is SQVTM and CDR2 is ANQGSEA.

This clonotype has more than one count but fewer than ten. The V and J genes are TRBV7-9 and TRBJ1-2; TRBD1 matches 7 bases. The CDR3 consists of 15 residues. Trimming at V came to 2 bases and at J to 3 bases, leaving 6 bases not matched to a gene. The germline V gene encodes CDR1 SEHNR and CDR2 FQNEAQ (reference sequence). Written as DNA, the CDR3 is TGTGCCAGCAGCTTATTTCCGGGACAGTACTATGGCTACACCTTC. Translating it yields CASSLFPGQYYGYTF.

The DNA of the CDR3 is TGTGCCAGCAGTCCGGACAGTTGGACCTACAATGAGCAGTTCTTC. Residues: CASSPDSWTYNEQFF. The chain carries TRBV3-1 and TRBJ2-1, with a possible D match to TRBD1 (6 bases). The ends were cut back, 6 bases at V and 2 bases at J, with 14 bases in the middle. The CDR3 spans 15 residues. Per the germline V gene, CDR1 is LGHDT and CDR2 is YNNKEL (reference sequence).

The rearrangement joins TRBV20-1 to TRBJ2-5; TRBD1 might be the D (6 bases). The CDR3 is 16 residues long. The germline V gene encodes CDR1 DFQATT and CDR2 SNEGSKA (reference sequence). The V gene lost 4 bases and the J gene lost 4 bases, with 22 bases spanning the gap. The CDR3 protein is CSATRPTGWGRETQYF. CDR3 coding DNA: TGCAGTGCTACCCGACCAACAGGGTGGGGGCGAGAGACCCAGTACTTC.

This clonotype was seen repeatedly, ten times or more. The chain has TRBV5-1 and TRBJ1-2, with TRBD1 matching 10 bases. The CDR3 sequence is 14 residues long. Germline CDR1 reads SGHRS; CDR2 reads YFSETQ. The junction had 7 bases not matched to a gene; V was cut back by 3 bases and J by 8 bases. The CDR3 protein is CASSWTDRGEGYTF. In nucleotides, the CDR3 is TGCGCCAGCAGCTGGACGGACAGGGGGGAGGGCTACACCTTC.

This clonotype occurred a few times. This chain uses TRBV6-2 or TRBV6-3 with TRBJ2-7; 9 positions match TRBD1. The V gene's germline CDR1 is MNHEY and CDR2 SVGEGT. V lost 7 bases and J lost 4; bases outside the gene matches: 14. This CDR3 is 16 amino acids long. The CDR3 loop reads CASTSFYGTGSYEQYF. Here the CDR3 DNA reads TGTGCCAGCACCTCTTTCTACGGGACAGGGTCGTACGAGCAGTACTTC.

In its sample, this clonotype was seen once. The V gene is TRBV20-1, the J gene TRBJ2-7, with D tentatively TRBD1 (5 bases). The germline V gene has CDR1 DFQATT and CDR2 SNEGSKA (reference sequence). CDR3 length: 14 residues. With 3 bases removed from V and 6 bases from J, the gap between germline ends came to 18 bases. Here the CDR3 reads CSASATGATGEQYF. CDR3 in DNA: TGCAGTGCTAGTGCCACAGGAGCCACGGGCGAGCAGTACTTC.

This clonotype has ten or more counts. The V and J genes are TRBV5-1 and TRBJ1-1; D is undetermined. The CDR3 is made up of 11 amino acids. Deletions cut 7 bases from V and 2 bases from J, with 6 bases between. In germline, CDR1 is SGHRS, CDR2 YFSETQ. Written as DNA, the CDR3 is TGCGCCAGCCGTAAAAACACTGAAGCTTTCTTT. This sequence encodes CASRKNTEAFF.

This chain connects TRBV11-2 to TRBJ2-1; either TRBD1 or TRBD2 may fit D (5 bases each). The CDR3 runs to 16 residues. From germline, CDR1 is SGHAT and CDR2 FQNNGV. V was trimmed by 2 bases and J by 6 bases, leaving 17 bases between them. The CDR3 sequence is CASSLQGTLKSNEQFF. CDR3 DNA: TGTGCCAGCAGCTTACAAGGGACCCTAAAATCCAATGAGCAGTTCTTC. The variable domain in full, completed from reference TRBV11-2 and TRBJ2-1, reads EAGVAQSPRYKIIEKRQSVAFWCNPISGHATLYWYQQILGQGPKLLIQFQNNGVVDDSQLPKDRFSAERLKGVDSTLKIQPAKLEDSAVYLCASSLQGTLKSNEQFFGPGTRLTVL.

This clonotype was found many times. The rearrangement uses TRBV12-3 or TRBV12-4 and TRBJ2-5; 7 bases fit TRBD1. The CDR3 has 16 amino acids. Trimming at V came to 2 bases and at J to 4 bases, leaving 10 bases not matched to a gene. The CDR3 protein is CASSLSETRGRETQYF. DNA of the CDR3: TGTGCCAGCAGTTTAAGTGAGACAAGGGGGCGAGAGACCCAGTACTTC.